Sequencing of this TCR beta chain was carried out in a study of human T cells and chemical hapten exposure. Background on the study: Diphenylcyclopropenone doses were given weekly to the scalps of patients across the approximately 24-week study. The variation in per-sample TCR yields arose mainly from small differences in pooled library volumes.

This CDR3 has 14 residues. V shed 3 bases and J shed 1 base, with 11 bases lying between them. CDR1 SGHRS and CDR2 YFSETQ come from the germline V gene. This clonotype has a handful of counts. TCRdb re-analysed the RACE reads in MiXCR, keeping a single row per CDR3 protein. The repertoire includes 50,000 to 60,000 distinct CDR3 sequences, 9.5% to 15% of them detected once, and roughly 2.6% sits in the top ten. Stated time point: patch test 3, about 24 weeks after DPC sensitization. Treatment noted: therapeutic diphenylcyclopropenone sensitization with weekly scalp DPC. This clonotype was obtained from a man aged 25-40 years with alopecia areata. Some clones in this sample may be carry-over from other donors' samples. The chain joins TRBV5-1 to TRBJ2-7, with a possible D match to TRBD1 (5 bases). The specimen was whole blood, collected in connection with sensitization to the hapten diphenylcyclopropenone (DPC). The CDR3 DNA follows: TGCGCCAGCAGCTCCAGGGTACAGTCCTACGAGCAGTACTTC. It specifies CASSSRVQSYEQYF.